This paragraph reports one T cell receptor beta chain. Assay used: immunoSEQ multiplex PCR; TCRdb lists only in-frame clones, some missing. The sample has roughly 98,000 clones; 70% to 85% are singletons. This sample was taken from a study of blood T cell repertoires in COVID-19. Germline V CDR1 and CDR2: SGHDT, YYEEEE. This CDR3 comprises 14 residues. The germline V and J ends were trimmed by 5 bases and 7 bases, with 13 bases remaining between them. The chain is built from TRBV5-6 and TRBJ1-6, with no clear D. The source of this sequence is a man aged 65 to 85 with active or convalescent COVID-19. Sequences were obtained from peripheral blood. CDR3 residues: CASRKRGNNSPLHF. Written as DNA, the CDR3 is TGTGCCAGCAGAAAAAGAGGGAACAATTCACCCCTCCACTTT. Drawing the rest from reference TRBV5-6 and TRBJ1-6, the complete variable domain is DAGVTQSPTHLIKTRGQQVTLRCSPKSGHDTVSWYQQALGQGPQFIFQYYEEEERQRGNFPDRFSGHQFPNYSSELNVNALLLGDSALYLCASRKRGNNSPLHFGNGTRLTVT.